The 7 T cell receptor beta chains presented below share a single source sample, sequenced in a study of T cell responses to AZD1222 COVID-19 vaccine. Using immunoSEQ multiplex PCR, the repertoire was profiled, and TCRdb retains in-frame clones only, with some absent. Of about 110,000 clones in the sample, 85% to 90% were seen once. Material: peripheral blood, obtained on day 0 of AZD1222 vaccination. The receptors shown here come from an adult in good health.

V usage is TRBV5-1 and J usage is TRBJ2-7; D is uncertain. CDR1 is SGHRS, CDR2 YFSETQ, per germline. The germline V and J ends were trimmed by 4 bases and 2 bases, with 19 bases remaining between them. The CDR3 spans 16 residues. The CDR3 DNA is TGCGCCAGCAGCCCGTCGTCCAGCCTGGGGACCTACGAGCAGTACTTC. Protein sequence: CASSPSSSLGTYEQYF.

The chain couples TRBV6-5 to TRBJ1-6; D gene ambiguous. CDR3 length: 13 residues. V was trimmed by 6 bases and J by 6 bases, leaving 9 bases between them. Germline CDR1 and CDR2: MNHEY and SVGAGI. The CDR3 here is CASRRDSNSPLHF. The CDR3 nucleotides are TGTGCCAGCAGACGGGATTCTAATTCACCCCTCCACTTT.

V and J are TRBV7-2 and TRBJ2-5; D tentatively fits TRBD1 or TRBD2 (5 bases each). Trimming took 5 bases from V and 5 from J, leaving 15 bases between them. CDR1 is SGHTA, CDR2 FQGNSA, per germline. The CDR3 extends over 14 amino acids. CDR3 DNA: TGTGCCAGCAGCCTTGGGACCAGCGATGAGACCCAGTACTTC. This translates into CASSLGTSDETQYF.

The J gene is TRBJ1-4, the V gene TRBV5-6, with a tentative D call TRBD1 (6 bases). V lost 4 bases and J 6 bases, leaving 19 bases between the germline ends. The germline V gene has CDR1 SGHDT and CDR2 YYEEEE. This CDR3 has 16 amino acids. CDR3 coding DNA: TGTGCCAGCAGCGAAGTAGCGACAGGATCGGATGAAAAACTGTTTTTT. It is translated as CASSEVATGSDEKLFF.

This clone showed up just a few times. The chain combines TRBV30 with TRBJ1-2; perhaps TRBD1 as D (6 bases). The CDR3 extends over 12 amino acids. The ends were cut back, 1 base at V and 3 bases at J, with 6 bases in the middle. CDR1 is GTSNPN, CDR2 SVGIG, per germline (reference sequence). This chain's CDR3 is CAWSAGDYGYTF. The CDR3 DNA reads TGTGCCTGGAGTGCAGGGGACTATGGCTACACCTTC.

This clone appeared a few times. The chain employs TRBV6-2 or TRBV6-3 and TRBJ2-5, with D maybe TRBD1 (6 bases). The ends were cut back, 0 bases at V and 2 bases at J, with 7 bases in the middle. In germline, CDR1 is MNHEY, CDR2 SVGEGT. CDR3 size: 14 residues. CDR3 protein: CASSYSDRQETQYF. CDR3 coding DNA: TGTGCCAGCAGTTACTCGGACAGACAAGAGACCCAGTACTTC.

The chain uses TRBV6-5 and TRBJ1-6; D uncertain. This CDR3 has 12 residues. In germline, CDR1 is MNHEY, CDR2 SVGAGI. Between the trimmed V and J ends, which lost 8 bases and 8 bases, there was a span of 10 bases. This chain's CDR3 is CASQGSDSPLHF. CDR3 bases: TGTGCCAGCCAAGGGTCCGATTCACCCCTCCACTTT.